These 21 T cell receptor beta chains share one sample of origin, sequenced in a study of blood T cell repertoires in COVID-19. TCRdb's copy holds only in-frame clones and misses some; the assay was immunoSEQ multiplex PCR. The table has a few hundred thousand clones, approximately 86% seen once. The sample consisted of peripheral blood. The receptors were gathered from a man in his forties who had recovered from COVID-19.

This clone has just a few counts. V is TRBV10-2 and J is TRBJ2-3, with D hard to call. The CDR3 spans 15 residues. V was clipped by 4 bases and J by 1 base, with 12 bases between them. The V gene's germline CDR1 is WSHSY and CDR2 SAAADI. CDR3 sequence: CASSGGFRGTDTQYF. The DNA for the CDR3 is TGCGCCAGCAGTGGCGGCTTTCGCGGCACAGATACGCAGTATTTT.

This chain uses TRBV25-1 with TRBJ2-1, with 10 bases fitting TRBD2. V was clipped by 8 bases and J by 5 bases; unmatched bases: 6. Per the germline V gene, CDR1 is MGHDK and CDR2 is SYGVNS. The length of the CDR3 is 14 residues. This chain's CDR3 is CASGEAGGHNEQFF. CDR3 DNA sequence: TGTGCCAGCGGAGAAGCGGGAGGGCACAATGAGCAGTTCTTC.

The chain employs TRBV5-8 and TRBJ2-7; 10 bases are shared with TRBD2. The V segment lost 4 bases and the J segment 3 bases; nucleotides outside the gene matches: 4. CDR3 length equals 14 residues. Germline V lookup: CDR1 SGHTS, CDR2 YDEGEE. DNA of the CDR3: TGTGCCAGCAGCCGGACTAGCGGCATCTACGAGCAGTACTTC. Encoded protein: CASSRTSGIYEQYF.

The chain joins TRBV29-1 to TRBJ1-2; 10 bases fit TRBD1. The trim removed 6 bases at V and 3 bases at J, leaving 7 bases unmatched. The CDR3 contains 14 residues. Germline lookup yields CDR1 SQVTM and CDR2 ANQGSEA. The CDR3 protein is CSVAKTGGDYGYTF. In DNA, the CDR3 is TGCAGCGTAGCTAAGACAGGGGGCGACTATGGCTACACCTTC.

This clone was counted once. The chain recombines TRBV19 with TRBJ2-7, with a tentative D call TRBD1 (6 bases). This CDR3 has 15 residues. V gave up 4 bases and J gave up 3 bases, with 16 bases separating them. CDR1 and CDR2 from the germline V gene are LNHDA and SQIVND (reference sequence). Here the CDR3 DNA reads TGTGCCAGTAGTACTCAGGGGTACGGTAGCTACGAGCAGTACTTC. As protein: CASSTQGYGSYEQYF.

This chain links TRBV25-1 with TRBJ2-1; 11 bases align to TRBD2. After removal of 4 bases from V and 6 bases from J, the junction contained 2 bases not matched to a gene. Germline CDR1 and CDR2: MGHDK and SYGVNS. This CDR3 is built from 14 residues. The CDR3 coding sequence is TGTGCCAGCAGTGTAGCGGGGGGGGGCAATGAGCAGTTCTTC. Its translation is CASSVAGGGNEQFF.

The rearrangement uses TRBV7-2 and TRBJ1-4; no clear D gene. Germline V lookup: CDR1 SGHTA, CDR2 FQGNSA. V shed 1 base and J shed 2 bases, with 5 bases lying between them. This CDR3 region has 14 residues. In DNA, the CDR3 is TGTGCCAGCAGCTTAGGCGCGACTAATGAAAAACTGTTTTTT. Translating gives CASSLGATNEKLFF.

This rearrangement joins TRBV9 to TRBJ2-7, with TRBD2 matching over 9 bases. CDR3 length: 17 amino acids. Germline V gives CDR1 SGDLS, CDR2 YYNGEE. With 3 bases clipped from V and 4 bases from J, the junction kept 14 bases outside the gene matches. The CDR3 DNA reads as TGTGCCAGCAGCGCGCCCTTCGGGCGGGAGGGCACATACGAGCAGTACTTC. This gives the protein CASSAPFGREGTYEQYF.

This clone has more than one count but fewer than ten. The chain couples TRBV11-2 to TRBJ2-3; TRBD2 aligns across 11 bases. V trimming: 8 bases; J trimming: 5 bases; junction bases outside the gene matches: 9. CDR1 is SGHAT and CDR2 is FQNNGV in the germline V gene. CDR3 size: 15 residues. The DNA for the CDR3 is TGTGCCAGCGGGAGGGGACTAGCGGAGGGAGATACGCAGTATTTT. Its translation: CASGRGLAEGDTQYF.

This clone has a handful of counts. The chain carries TRBV4-1 and TRBJ1-6, with 7 bases that match TRBD1. V shed 0 bases and J 14 bases; nucleotides not matched to a gene: 10. Germline lookup yields CDR1 MGHRA and CDR2 YSYEKL. This CDR3 has 15 residues. CDR3 sequence (DNA): TGCGCCAGCAGCCAAGATTGGCAGGGGGGTCGAACCCTCCACTTT. Amino acid sequence: CASSQDWQGGRTLHF.

The chain is built from TRBV7-2 and TRBJ2-2, with a weak D call TRBD2 (5 bases). V was trimmed by 1 base and J by 4 bases, leaving 10 bases between them. The germline V gene has CDR1 SGHTA and CDR2 FQGNSA. This CDR3 is 15 amino acids long. The CDR3, as DNA: TGTGCCAGCAGCTTAGGGTTAGCGCGCACCGGGGAGCTGTTTTTT. Protein product: CASSLGLARTGELFF.

This rearrangement joins TRBV6-2 or TRBV6-3 to TRBJ2-3; D may be TRBD1 (7 bases). V was clipped by 6 bases and J by 5 bases, with 12 bases between them. CDR1 is MNHEY, CDR2 SVGEGT, per germline. The CDR3 length is 13 residues. The CDR3 DNA reads TGTGCCAGCAGCCCCAGGGGGGAAGATACGCAGTATTTT. Translated, it gives CASSPRGEDTQYF.

The chain is built from TRBV11-1 and TRBJ2-7, with TRBD2 matching 7 bases. The CDR3 has 16 residues. After removal of 5 bases from V and 4 bases from J, the junction contained 14 bases not matched to a gene. Per germline, CDR1 SGHAT and CDR2 FQDESV (reference sequence). DNA of the CDR3: TGTGCCAGCAGCCCTGGGGGTTCTAGCGGCCTTTACGAGCAGTACTTC. Translated, it gives CASSPGGSSGLYEQYF. Full variable domain (rest looked up from reference TRBV11-1 and TRBJ2-7): EAEVAQSPRYKITEKSQAVAFWCDPISGHATLYWYRQILGQGPELLVQFQDESVVDDSQLPKDRFSAERLKGVDSTLKIQPAELGDSAMYLCASSPGGSSGLYEQYFGPGTRLTVT.

This clone was observed once. V and J are TRBV11-2 and TRBJ1-3; unclear D gene. V gave up 3 bases and J gave up 4 bases, with 13 bases separating them. The CDR3 runs 15 residues. Germline V gives CDR1 SGHAT, CDR2 FQNNGV. This chain's CDR3 is CASSLSGPSGNTIYF. CDR3 nucleotides: TGTGCCAGCAGCTTGAGCGGGCCGTCCGGAAACACCATATATTTT.

This clone has just a few counts. This chain joins TRBV7-9 and TRBJ2-7; D uncertain. CDR3 length: 12 residues. Looked up from germline, CDR1 is SEHNR and CDR2 is FQNEAQ (reference sequence). V lost 0 bases and J lost 6, with 6 bases in between. CDR3: CASSLALLEQYF. In DNA, the CDR3 is TGTGCCAGCAGCTTAGCCCTCCTCGAGCAGTACTTC. Supplemented by reference TRBV7-9 and TRBJ2-7, the full variable domain reads DTGVSQNPRHKITKRGQNVTFRCDPISEHNRLYWYRQTLGQGPEFLTYFQNEAQLEKSRLLSDRFSAERPKGSFSTLEIQRTEQGDSAMYLCASSLALLEQYFGPGTRLTVT.

The chain has TRBV29-1 and TRBJ2-4; a possible D gene is TRBD1 (5 bases). In germline, CDR1 is SQVTM, CDR2 ANQGSEA. The V gene lost 2 bases and the J gene lost 5 bases, with 7 bases spanning the gap. This CDR3 contains 12 residues. In DNA, the CDR3 is TGCAGCGTTGAAATGACAGAAAACATTCAGTACTTC. The encoded protein is CSVEMTENIQYF.

The table lists this clone with a few counts. The chain couples TRBV5-5 to TRBJ1-1, with 7 bases aligning to TRBD1. This CDR3 comprises 14 residues. V shed 4 bases, J shed 1 base, and the junction held 4 bases outside the gene matches. Germline loops: CDR1 SGHKS, CDR2 YYEKEE (reference sequence). The CDR3 region is CASSKRQGNTEAFF. The CDR3 DNA reads as TGTGCCAGCAGCAAGCGACAGGGGAACACTGAAGCTTTCTTT. Variable domain in full (rest from reference TRBV5-5 and TRBJ1-1): DAGVTQSPTHLIKTRGQQVTLRCSPISGHKSVSWYQQVLGQGPQFIFQYYEKEERGRGNFPDRFSARQFPNYSSELNVNALLLGDSALYLCASSKRQGNTEAFFGQGTRLTVV.

In DNA, the CDR3 is TGTGCCACCAGCAGAGATCGAGCCCATACGCAGTATTTT. Its protein product is CATSRDRAHTQYF. V usage is TRBV15 and J usage is TRBJ2-3; D not resolved. This CDR3 has 13 amino acids. Germline V lookup: CDR1 LNHNV, CDR2 YYDKDF (reference sequence). V lost 0 bases and J 7 bases, leaving 8 bases between the germline ends.

In this sample, this clone turned up once. The chain combines TRBV12-5 with TRBJ2-7; possible D gene TRBD1, 5 bases. CDR3 length: 16 residues. Germline assignment: CDR1 LGHNT and CDR2 FRNRAP. V lost 1 base and J lost 6, with 19 bases in between. The CDR3 region is CASGLAPLRVPSEQYF. The CDR3, as DNA: TGTGCTAGTGGTTTGGCGCCCCTCAGGGTCCCCAGCGAGCAGTACTTC.

The CDR3 here is CASSLAGGRNYTF. The CDR3 DNA reads TGTGCCAGCAGCTTAGCGGGGGGAAGGAACTACACCTTC. The chain recombines TRBV13 with TRBJ1-2; TRBD1 might be the D (5 bases). Germline values: CDR1 PRHDT, CDR2 FYEKMQ (reference sequence). The CDR3 totals 13 residues. V lost 1 base and J lost 10, with 13 bases in between.

Written as DNA, the CDR3 is TGTGCCAGCAGCGTAGGGGCAGCAACCTCTGCGGGGTCCTACGAGCAGTACTTC. This codes for CASSVGAATSAGSYEQYF. The chain links TRBV9 to TRBJ2-7; D is possibly TRBD2 (6 bases). CDR3 length equals 18 residues. Germline V gene lookup returns CDR1 SGDLS and CDR2 YYNGEE. V was trimmed by 0 bases and J by 1 base, leaving 20 bases between them.